Each of the 23 T cell receptor beta chains below was sequenced from the same sample in a study of OX40 agonist ivuxolimab in advanced cancers. The protocol used for the library was the immunoSEQ multiplex PCR assay. TCRdb provides this immuneACCESS table in a form limited to in-frame rearrangements. Some clones are lacking; in checked studies, under half of them reflect an unresolved V gene, and why the rest are absent is not known. Here the sample has about 48,000 clones; approximately 91% occur a single time. Of the sample, about 10% is held by the ten largest clones. The sequenced sample was CD4+ or CD8+ T cells sorted from blood, obtained in a trial of the OX40 agonist ivuxolimab. The receptor source for this set is an adult with an advanced solid tumor such as melanoma, head and neck, liver or kidney cancer.

The J gene is TRBJ1-5, the V gene TRBV30; the D gene is possibly TRBD1 (6 bases). Germline V gene data show CDR1 as GTSNPN and CDR2 as SVGIG (reference sequence). V was pared by 1 base and J by 2 bases, with 9 bases between. The CDR3 is 14 amino acids. As DNA, the CDR3 is TGTGCCTGGAGTGCAGGGGTGGGCAATCAGCCCCAGCATTTT. Protein sequence: CAWSAGVGNQPQHF. Complete variable domain (other parts from reference TRBV30 and TRBJ1-5): SQTIHQWPATLVQPVGSPLSLECTVEGTSNPNLYWYRQAAGRGLQLLFYSVGIGQISSEVPQNLSASRPQDRQFILSSKKLLLSDSGFYLCAWSAGVGNQPQHFGDGTRLSIL.

The gene calls are TRBV18 and TRBJ1-1; D unclear. V lost 3 bases and J 4 bases, leaving 6 bases between the germline ends. The CDR3 has 12 amino acids. Germline CDR1 is KGHSH and CDR2 is LQKENI. In DNA form, the CDR3 reads TGTGCCAGCTCACCCTCCTTCACTGAAGCTTTCTTT. Translated, it gives CASSPSFTEAFF.

The chain employs TRBV6-6 and TRBJ2-3, with D tentatively TRBD1 (6 bases). V was trimmed by 0 bases and J by 2 bases, leaving 9 bases between them. The CDR3 contains 15 residues. The germline gives CDR1 MNHNY, CDR2 SVGAGI (reference sequence). The CDR3 coding sequence is TGTGCCAGCAGTTACTCAGGACAGAACACAGATACGCAGTATTTT. The encoded protein is CASSYSGQNTDTQYF.

J is TRBJ1-4 and V is TRBV6-5; the D gene is possibly TRBD1 (5 bases). Trimming cost V 6 bases and J 0 bases, with 11 bases left between them. This CDR3 is built from 15 residues. The V gene's germline CDR1 is MNHEY and CDR2 SVGAGI. CDR3 nucleotides: TGTGCCAGCAGATTCGGGGCTTCAACTAATGAAAAACTGTTTTTT. It codes for CASRFGASTNEKLFF.

Here the CDR3 DNA reads TGTGCCGACCCCGGGGCCGCGCGGGGGGGCGGGGAGCTGTTTTTT. Translating it yields CADPGAARGGGELFF. The chain links TRBV5-4 to TRBJ2-2; 9 positions agree with TRBD2. J lost 7 bases, V lost 10 bases, and 14 bases had no gene match. Per the germline V gene, CDR1 is SGHNT and CDR2 is YYREEE (reference sequence). The CDR3 has 15 residues.

The rearrangement uses TRBV6-6 and TRBJ1-1; D may be TRBD1 (5 bases). The CDR3 has 13 amino acids. V was trimmed by 5 bases and J by 5 bases, leaving 12 bases between them. Germline V gives CDR1 MNHNY, CDR2 SVGAGI (reference sequence). CDR3 loop: CASSGYGGTEAFF. CDR3 in DNA: TGTGCCAGCAGTGGCTACGGGGGTACTGAAGCTTTCTTT.

The chain combines TRBV9 with TRBJ1-1; tentative D call: TRBD1 (5 bases). Per the germline V gene, CDR1 is SGDLS and CDR2 is YYNGEE. The CDR3 is 15 residues long. Trimming stripped 3 bases from V and 3 bases from J, with 15 bases between. CDR3 sequence reads: CASSGPGGAYTEAFF. The DNA of the CDR3 is TGTGCCAGCAGCGGACCAGGAGGGGCTTACACTGAAGCTTTCTTT.

A single count supports this clone. Mismatch with germline at one junction end may stem from a read error. The chain combines TRBV27 with TRBJ2-2, with TRBD1 identical over 7 bases. This CDR3 is 14 amino acids long. CDR1 is MNHEY, CDR2 SMNVEV, per germline (reference sequence). CDR3 DNA sequence: TGTGCCAGCAATAGGACAGGCCCACACCGGGGAGCTGTTTTT. It specifies CASNRTGPHRGAVF.

This chain uses TRBV2 with TRBJ2-1; 8 bases are a match to TRBD2. The CDR3 covers 15 residues. The trim removed 4 bases at V and 8 bases at J, leaving 10 bases unmatched. CDR1 and CDR2 (germline): SNHLY, FYNNEI. The CDR3 nucleotides read TGTGCCAGCAGTGTTTCCAGCGGGGGAATCGATGAGCAGTTCTTC. Translating it yields CASSVSSGGIDEQFF.

This sequence joins TRBV5-4 and TRBJ2-3; possible D gene TRBD1, 5 bases. CDR3 length equals 14 residues. Trimming left V 1 base short and J 4 bases short, with 10 bases between. From germline, CDR1 is SGHNT and CDR2 YYREEE (reference sequence). This CDR3 is CASSLWTTPDTQYF. CDR3 DNA: TGTGCCAGCAGCTTGTGGACAACTCCAGATACGCAGTATTTT.

This clone has a handful of counts. V is TRBV11-2 and J is TRBJ2-7; 8 bases agree with TRBD1. Germline lookup yields CDR1 SGHAT and CDR2 FQNNGV. The junction had 4 bases not matched to a gene; V was cut back by 0 bases and J by 3 bases. CDR3 size: 15 residues. CDR3 coding DNA: TGTGCCAGCAGCTTAGAAGCAGGGGGCGGCTACGAGCAGTACTTC. Protein sequence: CASSLEAGGGYEQYF.

This rearrangement joins TRBV30 to TRBJ2-3; D gene unclear. The CDR3 totals 12 residues. V lost 2 bases and J lost 2, with 5 bases in between. Germline lookup yields CDR1 GTSNPN and CDR2 SVGIG (reference sequence). The chain's CDR3 is CAWSRLTDTQYF. The CDR3 DNA is TGTGCCTGGAGTCGTCTCACAGATACGCAGTATTTT.

The chain joins TRBV19 to TRBJ2-1; 7 bases agree with TRBD2. Germline V lookup: CDR1 LNHDA, CDR2 SQIVND (reference sequence). There are 15 residues in the CDR3. The J segment lost 0 bases and the V segment lost 7 bases, leaving 6 bases of the junction unmatched. CDR3 protein: CASTAGGSSYNEQFF. CDR3 nucleotides: TGTGCCAGTACGGCTGGCGGGAGCTCCTACAATGAGCAGTTCTTC.

The chain links TRBV6-6 to TRBJ1-1; no clear D gene. CDR3 length equals 12 residues. V lost 4 bases and J 7 bases, leaving 10 bases between the germline ends. In germline, CDR1 is MNHNY, CDR2 SVGAGI (reference sequence). CDR3 nucleotides: TGTGCCAGCAGTTCGGAAGAGTTTGAAGCTTTCTTT. This gives the protein CASSSEEFEAFF.

This chain uses TRBV10-3 with TRBJ1-1; D perhaps matches TRBD1 (5 bases). Germline CDR1 ENHRY, CDR2 SYGVKD. V shed 7 bases and J shed 4 bases, with 16 bases lying between them. This CDR3 comprises 14 residues. The CDR3 coding sequence is TGTGCCATCAAGAGGAGGGGTGAGAGCACTGAAGCTTTCTTT. Translated: CAIKRRGESTEAFF.

The chain joins TRBV30 to TRBJ2-4; 9 nucleotides match TRBD2. Losses at the gene ends were 5 bases for V and 4 bases for J; bases not matched to a gene: 6. Germline CDR1 and CDR2: GTSNPN and SVGIG (reference sequence). This CDR3 is built from 14 residues. CDR3 sequence (DNA): TGTGCCTGGGATCGCGCGGGGGGGAAAAACATTCAGTACTTC. Encoded protein: CAWDRAGGKNIQYF.

The chain links TRBV30 to TRBJ2-7, with D perhaps TRBD1 (5 bases). V was pared by 3 bases and J by 2 bases, with 11 bases between. The CDR3 covers 13 residues. The V gene's germline CDR1 is GTSNPN and CDR2 SVGIG (reference sequence). The CDR3 is CAWSSRAPYEQYF. CDR3 nucleotides: TGTGCCTGGAGCTCCAGGGCGCCCTACGAGCAGTACTTC.

The chain carries TRBV11-2 and TRBJ2-7; TRBD1 matches 8 bases. The CDR3 covers 15 residues. Trimming at V came to 3 bases and at J to 3 bases, leaving 7 bases not matched to a gene. Germline-derived CDR1 and CDR2 are SGHAT and FQNNGV. The CDR3 DNA is TGTGCCAGCAGCTTTTGGGGGACAGGTAACTACGAGCAGTACTTC. Translated: CASSFWGTGNYEQYF.

The gene calls are TRBV6-1 and TRBJ1-6, with D possibly TRBD1 on 5 matching bases. Trimming removed 5 bases at V and 10 bases at J, with 18 bases between. This CDR3 comprises 15 residues. Germline CDR1 MNHNS, CDR2 SASEGT. The CDR3 DNA is TGTGCCAGCAGTCTCCCCCGGACACCCGGGTCACCCCTCCACTTT. This gives the protein CASSLPRTPGSPLHF.

The chain employs TRBV6-6 and TRBJ2-1; 9 positions agree with TRBD2. Germline V CDR1 and CDR2: MNHNY, SVGAGI (reference sequence). After removal of 4 bases from V and 10 bases from J, the junction contained 2 bases not matched to a gene. There are 12 residues in the CDR3. In DNA, the CDR3 is TGTGCCAGCAGTTCTCTAGCGGGAGAGCAGTTCTTC. Translating gives CASSSLAGEQFF.

The chain carries TRBV14 and TRBJ1-2; D remains unclear. The V end lost 3 bases, the J end lost 6 bases, and 14 bases lay between the germline ends. This CDR3 comprises 14 residues. Germline V gives CDR1 SGHDN, CDR2 FVKESK. CDR3 nucleotide sequence: TGTGCCAGCAGCCACGTACAGACGGAAGATGGCTACACCTTC. Its protein product is CASSHVQTEDGYTF.

The chain uses TRBV2 and TRBJ2-3, with TRBD2 as a possible D gene (6 bases). V lost 6 bases to trimming and J lost 4 bases, with 20 bases between them. The CDR3 totals 16 residues. Germline values: CDR1 SNHLY, CDR2 FYNNEI. The CDR3 loop is CASRDLGTGGPDTQYF. The CDR3 coding sequence is TGTGCCAGCAGAGACCTCGGGACTGGCGGCCCAGATACGCAGTATTTT.

V is TRBV2 and J is TRBJ2-3; tentatively, D is TRBD2 (6 bases). Germline lookup yields CDR1 SNHLY and CDR2 FYNNEI. The V gene lost 7 bases and the J gene lost 0 bases, with 11 bases spanning the gap. This CDR3 region has 14 residues. CDR3 DNA: TGTGCCAGCAAGGGACTTCCTAGCACAGATACGCAGTATTTT. Translating gives CASKGLPSTDTQYF.